This is a list of T cell receptor beta chains from one sample in a study of cytomegalovirus exposure and HLA in healthy donors. The protocol was immunoSEQ multiplex PCR, while the TCRdb copy is restricted to in-frame clones and leaves out a portion. This table has about 130,000 clones, roughly 78% appearing once. The sequencing input was PBMCs. These receptors originate from a man aged 25 to 40 in good health and CMV-seronegative. The CDR3 runs from the conserved cysteine through the conserved F or W. A D gene is named only where the DNA matches it firmly. Rows may omit the clone size; those that give it use once, few, many or a size class.

>13|.|TRBV7-3|TRBJ2-5|TRBD2
TGTGCCAGCAGCTCCAGCGGGAGCCAGACCCAGTACTTC
CASSSSGSQTQYF
>13|.|TRBV29-1|TRBJ1-4|TRBD1
TGCAGCGTCAGACAGGGGGCATATGAAAAACTGTTTTTT
CSVRQGAYEKLFF
>14|few|TRBV25-1|TRBJ1-1|TRBD1
TGTGCCAGCAGTGGGGACAGGGAGGCCACTGAAGCTTTCTTT
CASSGDREATEAFF
>15|.|TRBV7-6|TRBJ1-2|TRBD1
TGTGCCAGCAGCTTAGAAGGGACAGGGATCTATGGCTACACCTTC
CASSLEGTGIYGYTF
>13|.|TRBV29-1|TRBJ1-4|.
TGCAGCGTTGAAGGGGGCTCGGGTGAAAAACTGTTTTTT
CSVEGGSGEKLFF
>15|few|TRBV27|TRBJ1-5|.
TGTGCCAGCAGTTTACAGACACCAAGCAATCAGCCCCAGCATTTT
CASSLQTPSNQPQHF
>16|.|TRBV5-1|TRBJ2-2|TRBD1
TGCGCCAGCAGCTTGGAAGGGACAGGGGTCACCGGGGAGCTGTTTTTT
CASSLEGTGVTGELFF
>16|.|TRBV5-4|TRBJ2-3|TRBD1
TGTGCCAGCAGCCCCCCGGGACAGAGTAGCACAGATACGCAGTATTTT
CASSPPGQSSTDTQYF
>15|.|TRBV7-2|TRBJ2-7|TRBD2
TGTGCCAGCAGCTCCTGGACGGGACTATCCTACGAGCAGTACTTC
CASSSWTGLSYEQYF
>15|.|TRBV19|TRBJ2-7|.
TGTGCCAGTAGTATGGTTGCGGAGAGCTCCTACGAGCAGTACTTC
CASSMVAESSYEQYF
>18|.|TRBV4-1|TRBJ1-5|.
TGCGCCAGCAGCCAAGATTACGGGCGGGGGGCGAGCAATCAGCCCCAGCATTTT
CASSQDYGRGASNQPQHF
>15|once|TRBV6-5|TRBJ1-5|.
TGTGCCAGCAGTCGCCGACTCCGTCAGCGGGGGCCCCAGCATTTT
CASSRRLRQRGPQHF
>11|.|TRBV28|TRBJ1-2|.
TGTGCCAGCAGTTTTGGGCGAGGCTACACCTTC
CASSFGRGYTF
>17|.|TRBV4-3|TRBJ2-1|TRBD2
TGCGCCAGCAGCCCTACGGGACTAGCGGGAGGGCGGGTTGAGCAGTTCTTC
CASSPTGLAGGRVEQFF
>13|.|TRBV5-4|TRBJ2-5|.
TGTGCCAGCAGCTTGTCACATCAAGAGACCCAGTACTTC
CASSLSHQETQYF
>16|.|TRBV6-1|TRBJ1-1|TRBD1
TGTGCCAGCAGTGCGAGGACAGGGGCTTCGAACACTGAAGCTTTCTTT
CASSARTGASNTEAFF
>14|few|TRBV5-6|TRBJ1-2|.
TGTGCCAGCAGCTTTGGACAGAATAACTATGGCTACACCTTC
CASSFGQNNYGYTF
>13|.|TRBV30|TRBJ1-1|.
TGTGCCTGGAGTGTTTCGGGGGATACTGAAGCTTTCTTT
CAWSVSGDTEAFF
>15|.|TRBV28|TRBJ1-5|.
TGTGCCAGCAGTTTGGCCAGGGGCCCAAATCAGCCCCAGCATTTT
CASSLARGPNQPQHF
>13|.|TRBV6-5|TRBJ1-4|.
TGTGCCAGCAGGTGGCGGACAGCTGAAAAACTGTTTTTT
CASRWRTAEKLFF
>13|.|TRBV29-1|TRBJ2-2|TRBD2
TGCAGCGTACCGACTAGCGGGGGTAGGGAGCTGTTTTTT
CSVPTSGGRELFF
>13|.|TRBV7-9|TRBJ2-5|.
TGTGCCAGCAGCTTTTCACATCAAGAGACCCAGTACTTC
CASSFSHQETQYF
>16|.|TRBV5-1|TRBJ2-5|TRBD2
TGCGCCAGCAGCTTGGTAGGGACTAGCGGCCAAGAGACCCAGTACTTC
CASSLVGTSGQETQYF
>15|.|TRBV5-1|TRBJ2-5|.
TGCGCCAGCAGCTTGGCGGGGTGGGGCCAAGAGACCCAGTACTTC
CASSLAGWGQETQYF
>14|.|TRBV5-1|TRBJ2-7|.
TGCGCCAGCAGCCAGGATCCTACCTACTACGAGCAGTACTTC
CASSQDPTYYEQYF
>14|.|TRBV5-1|TRBJ2-5|TRBD1
TGCGCCAGCAGCTTGGGGGGACAGCAAGAGACCCAGTACTTC
CASSLGGQQETQYF
>12|.|TRBV7-3|TRBJ2-7|.
TGTGCCAGCAGCTACCTAGTAAACGAGCAGTACTTC
CASSYLVNEQYF
>17|.|TRBV13|TRBJ2-3|TRBD2
TGTGCCAGCAGCTATACCCCACTAGCGGGAGTGCCAGATACGCAGTATTTT
CASSYTPLAGVPDTQYF
>14|.|TRBV5-6|TRBJ1-1|.
TGTGCCAGCAGCTTAGCAGGGTACCACACTGAAGCTTTCTTT
CASSLAGYHTEAFF
>18|.|TRBV7-9|TRBJ2-3|TRBD1
TGTGCCAGCAGCTCGCCCGGGACAGGGATTTCACGCACAGATACGCAGTATTTT
CASSSPGTGISRTDTQYF
>13|.|TRBV7-9|TRBJ1-1|.
TGTGCCAGCAGCCCGGAGGGAGGCACTGAAGCTTTCTTT
CASSPEGGTEAFF
>16|.|TRBV4-1|TRBJ2-7|TRBD1
TGCGCCAGCAGCCAAGACCCCCTTGGACAGGGCTACGAGCAGTACTTC
CASSQDPLGQGYEQYF
>15|.|TRBV7-9|TRBJ2-1|.
TGTGCCAGCAGCTTAACCTACAGGGAACCCAATGAGCAGTTCTTC
CASSLTYREPNEQFF
>14|once|TRBV14|TRBJ1-1|TRBD1
TGTGCCAGCAGCCAAACAGGGGGCGCGGCTGAAGCTTTCTTT
CASSQTGGAAEAFF
>13|.|TRBV2|TRBJ1-2|.
TGTGCCACCACCCCTACCCTGATTTATGGCTACACCTTC
CATTPTLIYGYTF
>14|.|TRBV7-9|TRBJ2-5|.
TGTGCCAGCAGCTTTTGGGGGCCCCAAGAGACCCAGTACTTC
CASSFWGPQETQYF
>15|.|TRBV27|TRBJ2-7|TRBD1
TGTGCCAGCAGTTTCGGGACAGGGGGCTCCTACGAGCAGTACTTC
CASSFGTGGSYEQYF
>16|once|TRBV27|TRBJ1-2|TRBD1
TGTGCCAGCAGTGGGATCCCAGGGGGCAAGTACTATGGCTACACCTTC
CASSGIPGGKYYGYTF
>13|.|TRBV2|TRBJ2-2|.
TGTGCCAGCAGTGAAGCGCTAGTCGGGGAGCTGTTTTTT
CASSEALVGELFF
>14|.|TRBV30|TRBJ2-3|.
TGTGCCTGGAGCTCAAGGGGATACACAGATACGCAGTATTTT
CAWSSRGYTDTQYF
>14|.|TRBV25-1|TRBJ2-3|TRBD2
TGTGCCAGCGCGGGGGTGGGGCCCACAGATACGCAGTATTTT
CASAGVGPTDTQYF
>12|.|TRBV9|TRBJ1-1|.
TGTGCCAGCTCACGGGACCCCGGGGGTGCTTTCTTT
CASSRDPGGAFF
>14|.|TRBV5-4|TRBJ1-2|.
TGTGCCAGCAGCTCGGCTGGGACTCTCTATGGCTACACCTTC
CASSSAGTLYGYTF
>15|.|TRBV6-5|TRBJ1-1|TRBD1
TGTGCCAGCAGTCCGACAGGGCGATCGAACACTGAAGCTTTCTTT
CASSPTGRSNTEAFF
>16|once|TRBV7-2|TRBJ1-5|TRBD1
TGTGCCAGCAGCCCCCGGGGGGGACAGGGGAATCAGCCCCAGCATTTT
CASSPRGGQGNQPQHF
>18|.|TRBV6-1|TRBJ2-6|TRBD1
TGTGCCAGCAGTGGGGGACAGGGCTTCGTCTCTGGGGCCAACGTCCTGACTTTC
CASSGGQGFVSGANVLTF
>15|.|TRBV6-6|TRBJ1-5|TRBD1
TGTGCCAGCAGTTACTCAAGGACAGGGGGCGAGCCCCAGCATTTT
CASSYSRTGGEPQHF
>14|.|TRBV6-5|TRBJ2-7|TRBD1
TGTGCCAGCAGTCCCGGACAGGGGGCCTACGAGCAGTACTTC
CASSPGQGAYEQYF
>13|.|TRBV10-2|TRBJ2-7|.
TGCGCCAGCAAATCCGGGACACCATACGAGCAGTACTTC
CASKSGTPYEQYF